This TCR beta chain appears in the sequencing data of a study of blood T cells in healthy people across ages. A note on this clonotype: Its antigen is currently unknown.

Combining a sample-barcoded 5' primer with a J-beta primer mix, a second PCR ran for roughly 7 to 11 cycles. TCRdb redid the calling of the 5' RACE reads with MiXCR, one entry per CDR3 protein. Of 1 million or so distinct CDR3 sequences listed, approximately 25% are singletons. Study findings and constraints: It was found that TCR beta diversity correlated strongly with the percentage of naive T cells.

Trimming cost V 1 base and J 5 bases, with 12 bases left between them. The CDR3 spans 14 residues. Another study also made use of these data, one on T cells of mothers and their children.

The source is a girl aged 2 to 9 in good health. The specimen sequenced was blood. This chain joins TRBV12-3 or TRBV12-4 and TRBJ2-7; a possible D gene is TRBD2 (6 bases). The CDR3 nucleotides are TGTGCCAGCAGTTTAGACCTAGCGACGGACGAGCAGTACTTC. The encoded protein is CASSLDLATDEQYF.